The 2 T cell receptor beta chains given below trace back to one sample, sequenced in a study of T cell repertoires in cytomegalovirus infection. TCRdb analysed the reads with MiXCR anew, one entry per CDR3 protein. The top ten hold 15% to 20% of the sample, which has nearly 700,000 distinct CDR3 sequences, about 30% seen once. Their cognate antigens are unknown. The sample consisted of cultured PBMCs, taken from culture after CMV antigen stimulation. The receptors were sampled from a human donor in good health (CMV status not recorded). Some clones in this sample may be carry-over from other donors' samples.

V is TRBV20-1 and J is TRBJ1-5; D is possibly TRBD1 (5 bases). The CDR3 runs to 12 residues. V lost 6 bases and J lost 7, with 13 bases in between. Germline assignment: CDR1 DFQATT and CDR2 SNEGSKA (reference sequence). The CDR3 sequence is CSAGGGDQPQHF. In nucleotides, the CDR3 is TGCAGTGCCGGAGGAGGGGACCAGCCCCAGCATTTT.

This chain uses TRBV2 with TRBJ1-3; no firm D call. Germline V gene lookup returns CDR1 SNHLY and CDR2 FYNNEI. V dropped 3 bases and J dropped 0 bases, with 3 bases sitting between them. The CDR3 has 13 residues. The CDR3 reads CASSENSGNTIYF. CDR3 in DNA: TGTGCCAGCAGTGAGAACTCTGGAAACACCATATATTTT.